This T cell receptor (beta chain) came from a study of T cells in Graves' hyperthyroidism and ophthalmopathy. The CDR3 length is 15 residues. After removal of 3 bases from V and 1 base from J, the junction contained 6 bases not matched to a gene. Germline V gives CDR1 SGHKS, CDR2 YYEKEE (reference sequence). In regard to this clonotype: Its antigen is not known.

Whole-study findings and limits: Most clonotypes expanded in the thyroid (above 0.001) were also present in blood.

The study defined stable Graves' hyperthyroidism as no ophthalmopathy progression within 18 months. Uncontrolled infection, other autoimmune disease, pregnancy or lactation excluded patients. The source material, RNA transcripts, was used to amplify TCR beta CDR3 regions. Initially, a first-round RT-PCR of the TCR CDR3 employed the HTBI primer set. TCRdb called the multiplex PCR reads again in MiXCR, with one record for every CDR3 protein. The table includes 340,000 or so distinct CDR3 sequences, roughly 15% detected once. Sample: blood. The sequence was collected from a man aged 25-40 years with Graves' hyperthyroidism. V and J are TRBV5-5 and TRBJ1-1; 7 bases are shared with TRBD1. The CDR3 DNA reads TGTGCCAGCAGCTCTCCCGGGACAGAGAACACTGAAGCTTTCTTT. Translating gives CASSSPGTENTEAFF.